Listed below are T cell receptor beta chains from one sample, sequenced in a study of CD8 T cells in Susac syndrome. TCRdb passed the immunoSEQ multiplex PCR reads through MiXCR, listing each CDR3 protein once. The sample records about 140,000 distinct CDR3 sequences, approximately 94% being singletons. The material sequenced was CD4+ T cells from PBMCs. All receptors derive from a human donor with Susac syndrome. The CDR3 runs from the conserved cysteine through the conserved F or W. D genes are given only for firm matches. Clone size is not always given. Where it is, it says once, few, many or a class for expanded clones.

TRBJ2-5 | - | - | TRBV29-1 | TGCAGCGTCCCCCCAGGGATCGGGGAGACCCAGTACTTC | CSVPPGIGETQYF
TRBJ2-1 | - | TRBD2 | TRBV4-1 | TGCGCCAGCAGCCAAGTTGGGGGTGTGCGTCTAGCGGCGTACAATGAGCAGTTCTTC | CASSQVGGVRLAAYNEQFF
TRBJ1-6 | - | - | TRBV6-6 | TGTGCCGGCGATAATTCCGGTTCACCCCTCCACTTT | CAGDNSGSPLHF
TRBJ2-1 | - | - | TRBV18 | TGTGCCAGCTCACCACCCAACTACACACTGAAATTCTCCTACAATGAGCAGTTCTTC | CASSPPNYTLKFSYNEQFF
TRBJ1-1 | - | - | TRBV4-1 | TGCGCCAGCAGCGGCCCCCCGCAACGGGTGGGCCCAGTTGAAGCTTTCTTT | CASSGPPQRVGPVEAFF
TRBJ2-4 | - | - | TRBV28 | TGTGCCGCCTCTGGGGGGCGATTGAACATTCAGTACTTC | CAASGGRLNIQYF
TRBJ2-3 | - | - | TRBV7-3 | TGTGCCAGCAGCTTAACAGGGCTAGGCACAGATACGCAGTATTTT | CASSLTGLGTDTQYF
TRBJ1-5 | - | - | TRBV5-1 | TGCGCCAGCAGCTTGGACCCCGCCACGCCTCAGCCCCAGCATTTT | CASSLDPATPQPQHF
TRBJ1-2 | - | TRBD1 | TRBV7-9 | TGTGCCAGCAGCGGGACAGGGGGCCTAAGGGGCTACACCTTC | CASSGTGGLRGYTF
TRBJ1-2 | - | - | TRBV7-9 | TGTGCCAGCAGCTCATACAGGGCCAATAACTATGGCTACACCTTC | CASSSYRANNYGYTF
TRBJ1-2 | - | - | TRBV12-3/TRBV12-4 | TGTGCCAGCAGTTTAGTTAGGGGATCTAACTATGGCTACACCTTC | CASSLVRGSNYGYTF
TRBJ2-1 | - | - | TRBV11-2 | TGTGCCAGCAGCTCCTCCGGGGACGGGTCTGAGCAGTTCTTC | CASSSSGDGSEQFF
TRBJ1-2 | - | - | TRBV7-3 | TGTGCCAGCGGGCGGCCTAACTATGGCTACACCTTC | CASGRPNYGYTF
TRBJ1-5 | - | - | TRBV19 | TGTGCCAGTACCATCTTGGACAGTAGCAATCAGCCCCAGCATTTT | CASTILDSSNQPQHF
TRBJ2-7 | - | TRBD2 | TRBV20-1 | TGCAGTGCCAAGATGACTAGCTCGGGGTACTCCTACGAGCAGTACTTC | CSAKMTSSGYSYEQYF
TRBJ2-7 | - | - | TRBV7-2 | TGTGCCAGCAAAAGTGACAGGACCTCCTACGAGCAGTACTTC | CASKSDRTSYEQYF
TRBJ2-1 | - | TRBD2 | TRBV5-1 | TGCGCCAGCAGCCCCCGCGCGACTAGCGGGAGCTCCTACAATGAGCAGTTCTTC | CASSPRATSGSSYNEQFF
TRBJ1-2 | - | - | TRBV10-1 | TGTCGGGACAACTATGGCTACACCTTC | CRDNYGYTF
TRBJ2-5 | - | TRBD1 | TRBV29-1 | TGCAGCGCCGGGACAGGGCCGGGGGAGACCCAGTACTTC | CSAGTGPGETQYF
TRBJ2-1 | - | - | TRBV2 | TGTGCCAGCAGTGGAAAGAACAGCTCCTACAATGAGCAGTTCTTC | CASSGKNSSYNEQFF
TRBJ2-3 | - | - | TRBV7-9 | TGTGCCAGCAGCTTACGTCAGCGGAGCACAGATACGCAGTATTTT | CASSLRQRSTDTQYF
TRBJ1-1 | once | TRBD1 | TRBV29-1 | TGCAGCGTTGAGAGACAGGGAAACACTGAAGCTTTCTTT | CSVERQGNTEAFF
TRBJ1-5 | - | - | TRBV9 | TGTGCCAGCAGCGTAGTAACCCAGGAGAATTATCAGCCCCAGCATTTT | CASSVVTQENYQPQHF
TRBJ1-1 | - | - | TRBV29-1 | TGCAGCGGGCTACAGGGATCGGCTTTCTTT | CSGLQGSAFF
TRBJ2-5 | - | - | TRBV28 | TGTGCCAGCAGCTTGACCCGGGGACCTAGAGGGACCCAGTACTTC | CASSLTRGPRGTQYF
TRBJ2-2 | - | - | TRBV6-5 | TGTGCCAGCACCCGTGACGGGGAGCTGTTTTTT | CASTRDGELFF
TRBJ2-3 | - | - | TRBV5-1 | TGCGCCAGCAGTCTAGGGAAGCCGGATACGCAGTATTTT | CASSLGKPDTQYF